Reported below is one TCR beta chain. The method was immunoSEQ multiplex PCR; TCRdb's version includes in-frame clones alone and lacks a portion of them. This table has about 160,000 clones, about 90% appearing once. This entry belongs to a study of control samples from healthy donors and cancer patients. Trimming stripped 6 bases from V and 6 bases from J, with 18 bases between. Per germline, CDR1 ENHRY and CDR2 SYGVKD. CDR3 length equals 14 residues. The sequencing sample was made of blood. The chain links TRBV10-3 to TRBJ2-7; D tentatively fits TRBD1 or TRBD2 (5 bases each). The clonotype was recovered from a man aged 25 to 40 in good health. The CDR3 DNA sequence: TGTGCCATCAGCAACAGGTGGGAGCCAGGCGAGCAGTACTTC. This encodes CAISNRWEPGEQYF.